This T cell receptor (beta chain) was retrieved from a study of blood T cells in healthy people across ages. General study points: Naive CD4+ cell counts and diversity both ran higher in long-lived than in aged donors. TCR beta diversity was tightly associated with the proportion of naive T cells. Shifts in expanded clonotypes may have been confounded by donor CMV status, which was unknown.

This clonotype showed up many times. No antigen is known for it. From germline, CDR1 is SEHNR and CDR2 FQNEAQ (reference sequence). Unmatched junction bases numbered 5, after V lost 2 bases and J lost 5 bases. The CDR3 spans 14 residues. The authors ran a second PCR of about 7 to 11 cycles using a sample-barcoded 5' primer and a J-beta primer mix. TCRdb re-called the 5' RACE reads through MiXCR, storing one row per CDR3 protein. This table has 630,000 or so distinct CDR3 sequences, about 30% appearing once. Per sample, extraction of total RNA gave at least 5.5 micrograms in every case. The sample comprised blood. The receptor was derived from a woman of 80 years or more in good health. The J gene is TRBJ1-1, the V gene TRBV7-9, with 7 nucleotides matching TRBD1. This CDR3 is CASSLTQGDTEAFF. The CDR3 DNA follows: TGTGCCAGCAGCTTAACCCAGGGGGATACTGAAGCTTTCTTT.